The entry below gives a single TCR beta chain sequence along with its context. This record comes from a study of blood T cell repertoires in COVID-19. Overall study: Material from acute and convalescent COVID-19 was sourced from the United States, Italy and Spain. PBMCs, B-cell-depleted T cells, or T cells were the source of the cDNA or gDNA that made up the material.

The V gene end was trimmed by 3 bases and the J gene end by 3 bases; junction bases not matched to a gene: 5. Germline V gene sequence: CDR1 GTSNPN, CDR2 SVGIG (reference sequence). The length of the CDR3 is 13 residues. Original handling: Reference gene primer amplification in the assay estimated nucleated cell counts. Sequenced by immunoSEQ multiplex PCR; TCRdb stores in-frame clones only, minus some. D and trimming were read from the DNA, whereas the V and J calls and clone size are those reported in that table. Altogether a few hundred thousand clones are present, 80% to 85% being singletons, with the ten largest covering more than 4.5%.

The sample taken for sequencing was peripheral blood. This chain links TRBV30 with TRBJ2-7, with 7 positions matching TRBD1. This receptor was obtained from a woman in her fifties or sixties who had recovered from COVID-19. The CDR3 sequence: CAWSRQGIYEQYF. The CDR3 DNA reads TGTGCCTGGAGCCGACAGGGTATCTACGAGCAGTACTTC.